This T cell receptor (beta chain) was captured by sequencing in a study of blood T cell repertoires in COVID-19. For the study at large: Samples taken during acute and convalescent COVID-19 were collected in the United States, Italy and Spain.

Profiled with immunoSEQ multiplex PCR; TCRdb holds only in-frame clones, not every one. The table includes approximately 180,000 clones, over 80% detected once. The CDR3 spans 13 residues. V lost 6 bases to trimming and J lost 9 bases; unmatched junction nucleotides: 4. The germline V gene encodes CDR1 MNHEY and CDR2 SVGAGI. Seattle's cohort entered during active infection and was followed longitudinally. The clonotype was recovered from a woman in her forties with COVID-19, enrolled during active disease. The sequenced sample was peripheral blood. V usage is TRBV6-5 and J usage is TRBJ1-6; TRBD1 matches at 8 bases. CDR3 in amino acids: CASSGTGFSPLHF. The DNA for the CDR3 is TGTGCCAGCAGCGGGACAGGATTTTCACCCCTCCACTTT.